Listed below are T cell receptor beta chains from one sample, sequenced in a study of T-cell memory formation after mild COVID-19. TCRdb called the 5' RACE reads again in MiXCR, with one record for every CDR3 protein. The table includes over 130,000 distinct CDR3 sequences, more than 13% detected once. Sequencing was done on a sample of PBMCs or a T cell subset sorted from them (not recorded which). Source of these receptors: an adult woman who had mild COVID-19 (a few samples of this study predate the infection). Cell type and time point are not known. CDR3s include the opening cysteine and the closing phenylalanine or tryptophan. Fields, in order: V gene, D gene, clone size, J gene, CDR3 DNA, CDR3 protein. D genes are given only for firm matches. A clone size is listed for some rows: how often the clone was seen (once, few, many), or a class if it is expanded.

V gene: TRBV7-2; D gene: TRBD2; clone size: NA; J gene: TRBJ2-3; CDR3 DNA: TGTGCCAGCAGCTCTGGTAGGGAGCGGGAGATCCCAGATACGCAGTATTTT; CDR3 protein: CASSSGREREIPDTQYF
V gene: TRBV9; D gene: NA; clone size: few; J gene: TRBJ2-3; CDR3 DNA: TGTGCCAGCAGCACCCAGCTGGGGGGCACAGATACGCAGTATTTT; CDR3 protein: CASSTQLGGTDTQYF
V gene: TRBV7-3; D gene: TRBD2; clone size: few; J gene: TRBJ2-1; CDR3 DNA: TGTGCCAGCAGCTTACAGACTAGCGGCAACAATGAGCAGTTCTTC; CDR3 protein: CASSLQTSGNNEQFF
V gene: TRBV7-9; D gene: NA; clone size: NA; J gene: TRBJ1-1; CDR3 DNA: TGTGCCAGCAGCTTCCCAGTGAACACTGAAGCTTTCTTT; CDR3 protein: CASSFPVNTEAFF
V gene: TRBV4-1; D gene: NA; clone size: many; J gene: TRBJ1-2; CDR3 DNA: TGCGCCAGCAGCCAAGTGACAGGTCCCGGGAACTATGGCTACACCTTC; CDR3 protein: CASSQVTGPGNYGYTF
V gene: TRBV11-3; D gene: NA; clone size: few; J gene: TRBJ2-5; CDR3 DNA: TGTGCCAGCAGCTCAATAGAGCAGGGGAACAGCCAAGAGACCCAGTACTTC; CDR3 protein: CASSSIEQGNSQETQYF
V gene: TRBV28; D gene: TRBD1; clone size: many; J gene: TRBJ1-1; CDR3 DNA: TGTGCCAGCAGTCTAACAGGGGGCACTGAAGCTTTCTTT; CDR3 protein: CASSLTGGTEAFF
V gene: TRBV24-1; D gene: NA; clone size: NA; J gene: TRBJ2-3; CDR3 DNA: TGTGCCACCAGTGAAAAAACATCTAGCACAGATACGCAGTATTTT; CDR3 protein: CATSEKTSSTDTQYF
V gene: TRBV9; D gene: TRBD1; clone size: NA; J gene: TRBJ2-1; CDR3 DNA: TGTGCCAGCAGCGTTCGGACAGGGTGGAATGAGCAGTTCTTC; CDR3 protein: CASSVRTGWNEQFF
V gene: TRBV19; D gene: NA; clone size: once; J gene: TRBJ2-2; CDR3 DNA: TGTGCCAGTAGTCCCCTAGGGGCTGGGAACACCGGGGAGCTGTTTTTT; CDR3 protein: CASSPLGAGNTGELFF
V gene: TRBV4-1; D gene: TRBD2; clone size: few; J gene: TRBJ2-7; CDR3 DNA: TGCGCCAGCAGCCAAGAGGCCAGCGGGGTCTCCTACGAGCAGTACTTC; CDR3 protein: CASSQEASGVSYEQYF
V gene: TRBV9; D gene: NA; clone size: NA; J gene: TRBJ2-3; CDR3 DNA: TGTGCCAGCAGCGTAGCTGACCCCCTCAACATCGGGGATACGCAGTATTTT; CDR3 protein: CASSVADPLNIGDTQYF
V gene: TRBV14; D gene: NA; clone size: NA; J gene: TRBJ1-1; CDR3 DNA: TGTGCCAGCAGCGGTTCCTGGGGGACTGAAGCTTTCTTT; CDR3 protein: CASSGSWGTEAFF
V gene: TRBV12-3/TRBV12-4; D gene: NA; clone size: NA; J gene: TRBJ2-7; CDR3 DNA: TGTGCCAGCAGTTTATTTTCAGGGGACAACGAGCAGTACTTC; CDR3 protein: CASSLFSGDNEQYF
V gene: TRBV9; D gene: NA; clone size: NA; J gene: TRBJ1-6; CDR3 DNA: TGTGCCAGCAGCTCTTTCGGGGGGCGCGGGTCCTATAATTCACCCCTCCACTTT; CDR3 protein: CASSSFGGRGSYNSPLHF
V gene: TRBV24-1; D gene: NA; clone size: NA; J gene: TRBJ2-1; CDR3 DNA: TGTGCCACCAGTGATCACGTTTCTCAACACAATGAGCAGTTCTTC; CDR3 protein: CATSDHVSQHNEQFF
V gene: TRBV20-1; D gene: NA; clone size: few; J gene: TRBJ1-1; CDR3 DNA: TGCAGTGGGGAGAGGTGGAACACTGAAGCTTTCTTT; CDR3 protein: CSGERWNTEAFF
V gene: TRBV9; D gene: NA; clone size: NA; J gene: TRBJ2-3; CDR3 DNA: TGTGCCAGCAGCGTAGGAGGTAGCGCCAGCACAGATACGCAGTATTTT; CDR3 protein: CASSVGGSASTDTQYF
V gene: TRBV7-8; D gene: TRBD1; clone size: many; J gene: TRBJ1-2; CDR3 DNA: TGTGCCAGCAGCTTATCCAGGGCAGGGGGCTACCGCAATGGCTACACCTTC; CDR3 protein: CASSLSRAGGYRNGYTF
V gene: TRBV7-6; D gene: TRBD1; clone size: many; J gene: TRBJ1-2; CDR3 DNA: TGTGCCAGCAGCTTAGCGACGTACCTACAGGGGACCGATTATGGCTACACCTTC; CDR3 protein: CASSLATYLQGTDYGYTF
V gene: TRBV7-8; D gene: NA; clone size: NA; J gene: TRBJ1-1; CDR3 DNA: TGTGCCAGCAGCTTAGGCGGCACGGCGGGAAACACTGAAGCTTTCTTT; CDR3 protein: CASSLGGTAGNTEAFF
V gene: TRBV7-6; D gene: NA; clone size: few; J gene: TRBJ1-3; CDR3 DNA: TGTGCCAGCAGCCCCCTCGGGGCCAACACCATATATTTT; CDR3 protein: CASSPLGANTIYF
V gene: TRBV12-3/TRBV12-4; D gene: NA; clone size: NA; J gene: TRBJ1-4; CDR3 DNA: TGTGCCAGCAGTCCCTTCCGGGGGGAGGTGTTTTTT; CDR3 protein: CASSPFRGEVFF
V gene: TRBV24-1; D gene: NA; clone size: NA; J gene: TRBJ2-3; CDR3 DNA: TGTGCCACCAGTGATCGGGACAACACAGATACGCAGTATTTT; CDR3 protein: CATSDRDNTDTQYF
V gene: TRBV24-1; D gene: NA; clone size: NA; J gene: TRBJ2-7; CDR3 DNA: TGTGCCACCAGTGACCGACCTACCGGGACCAGGGGAGGTGAGCAGTACTTC; CDR3 protein: CATSDRPTGTRGGEQYF
V gene: TRBV6-1; D gene: NA; clone size: NA; J gene: TRBJ2-1; CDR3 DNA: TGTGCCAGCAGTGATCTAGAGGGGATCGATGAGCAGTTCTTC; CDR3 protein: CASSDLEGIDEQFF
V gene: TRBV5-1; D gene: NA; clone size: NA; J gene: TRBJ1-1; CDR3 DNA: TGCGCCAGCACCGGGGGAGAGGCTGAAGCTTTCTTT; CDR3 protein: CASTGGEAEAFF
V gene: TRBV20-1; D gene: TRBD2; clone size: NA; J gene: TRBJ2-7; CDR3 DNA: TGCAGTGCTAGAGTGAGGGGATTAAGCGGGGGGAGCTACGAGCAGTACTTC; CDR3 protein: CSARVRGLSGGSYEQYF
V gene: TRBV29-1; D gene: NA; clone size: NA; J gene: TRBJ2-1; CDR3 DNA: TGCAGCGTGCTTATATACAATGAGCAGTTCTTC; CDR3 protein: CSVLIYNEQFF
V gene: TRBV5-1; D gene: NA; clone size: NA; J gene: TRBJ2-1; CDR3 DNA: TGCGCCAGCAGCTTAGATACCGAGGGATCGAATGGATACAATGAGCAGTTCTTC; CDR3 protein: CASSLDTEGSNGYNEQFF
V gene: TRBV7-9; D gene: NA; clone size: few; J gene: TRBJ1-2; CDR3 DNA: TGTGCCAGCAGCTTAGAGGTGGGCGAATACGATGGCTACACCTTC; CDR3 protein: CASSLEVGEYDGYTF
V gene: TRBV12-3/TRBV12-4; D gene: TRBD2; clone size: NA; J gene: TRBJ2-1; CDR3 DNA: TGTGCCAGCAGTTTGTTTAGCGGGTTTACCTACAATGAGCAGTTCTTC; CDR3 protein: CASSLFSGFTYNEQFF
V gene: TRBV7-9; D gene: TRBD2; clone size: NA; J gene: TRBJ2-3; CDR3 DNA: TGTGCCAGCAGCTTAGGGTCAGCGGGGAGTCGCACAGATACGCAGTATTTT; CDR3 protein: CASSLGSAGSRTDTQYF
V gene: TRBV5-4; D gene: TRBD1; clone size: few; J gene: TRBJ1-1; CDR3 DNA: TGTGCCAGCAGCCAGTTTCCGGGACAGGGGAACACTGAAGCTTTCTTT; CDR3 protein: CASSQFPGQGNTEAFF
V gene: TRBV14; D gene: TRBD1; clone size: NA; J gene: TRBJ1-1; CDR3 DNA: TGTGCCAGCAGCCAAGATCTCTCCGGGACAGGGTGGACCTTGAACACTGAAGCTTTCTTT; CDR3 protein: CASSQDLSGTGWTLNTEAFF
V gene: TRBV30; D gene: NA; clone size: NA; J gene: TRBJ2-7; CDR3 DNA: TGTGCCTGTTCGGGACATCTGATATCCTACGAGCAGTACTTC; CDR3 protein: CACSGHLISYEQYF
V gene: TRBV20-1; D gene: NA; clone size: few; J gene: TRBJ2-7; CDR3 DNA: TGCAGTGCTAATCAGGGCTCCTACGAGCAGTACTTC; CDR3 protein: CSANQGSYEQYF
V gene: TRBV13; D gene: TRBD1; clone size: many; J gene: TRBJ2-7; CDR3 DNA: TGTGCCAGCAGCTTAGGGTTACCGGGACAGGGTCCCTACGAGCAGTACTTC; CDR3 protein: CASSLGLPGQGPYEQYF